This T cell receptor beta chain was recovered during a study of blood T cell repertoires in COVID-19. Under the authors' procedure: Using reference gene primer amplification, nucleated cell counts were estimated. This table comes from immunoSEQ multiplex PCR, and its TCRdb copy is limited to in-frame clones, with some not included. V, J and clone size are those of that table, while D and trimming were read from the DNA. The repertoire holds roughly 410,000 clones, with roughly 90% as singletons. Sample: peripheral blood. The sequence derives from a man aged 35 to 55 with acute or convalescent COVID-19.

CDR3 bases: TGTGCCAGCGAACAGGGGTTCACTGAAGCTTTCTTT. It is translated as CASEQGFTEAFF. The chain is built from TRBV19 and TRBJ1-1, with 7 bases fitting TRBD1. Per germline, CDR1 LNHDA and CDR2 SQIVND (reference sequence). J gave up 4 bases and V 9 bases, and 5 bases lay outside the gene matches. The CDR3 contains 12 residues.